Included here is one T cell receptor (beta chain) sequence, with context. Method: immunoSEQ multiplex PCR; TCRdb's copy keeps in-frame clones and lacks some. The data contain 45,000 to 55,000 clones, roughly 96% of them singletons. The record originates from a study of T cells after somatic rescue of genetic block. This CDR3 has 16 residues. V lost 7 bases, J lost 1 base, and 16 bases lay in between. Looked up from germline, CDR1 is SNHLY and CDR2 is FYNNEI. The J gene is TRBJ2-2, the V gene TRBV2; weak D call: TRBD2 (6 bases). Source material: peripheral blood mononuclear cells (PBMCs). The TCR was taken from a child younger than two. Written as DNA, the CDR3 is TGTGCCAGCATCAGGACTGGCGGGGTGAACACCGGGGAGCTGTTTTTT. Residues: CASIRTGGVNTGELFF.